These 2 T cell receptor beta chains were all obtained from the same sample, sequenced in a study of control samples from healthy donors and cancer patients. Profiling relied on immunoSEQ multiplex PCR, and the TCRdb table lists in-frame clones only, not all of them. The sample lists about 60,000 clones; about 92% were seen once. Sequencing was carried out using PBMCs. These receptors were collected from a man in his forties with colorectal cancer.

This chain uses TRBV6-2 or TRBV6-3 with TRBJ2-5, with D possibly TRBD1 on 7 matching bases. The V gene lost 3 bases and the J gene lost 4 bases, with 15 bases spanning the gap. Germline CDR1 MNHEY, CDR2 SVGEGT. This CDR3 contains 15 residues. The CDR3 loop is CASSYGRGTLETQYF. The CDR3 region has the DNA TGTGCCAGCAGTTATGGCAGGGGGACTTTAGAGACCCAGTACTTC.

The table lists this clone with a count of one. The gene calls are TRBV4-3 and TRBJ2-2; D is unclear. CDR1 is LGHNA and CDR2 is YSLEER in the germline V gene. The germline V and J ends were trimmed by 0 bases and 3 bases, with 8 bases remaining between them. CDR3 length: 15 residues. CDR3 in amino acids: CASSQELGYTGELFF. CDR3 DNA sequence: TGCGCCAGCAGCCAAGAGTTGGGGTACACCGGGGAGCTGTTTTTT.